The table lists the clone carrying this T cell receptor beta chain with a few counts. Its antigen is currently unknown. This record comes from a study of T cells after yellow fever vaccination. Findings and caveats of the study: Overall, a small share of clonotypes was seen in both CD4 and CD8 compartments. After the booster, over 95% of CD4 and just over 85% of CD8 primary-response clones were re-detected. Abundant clonotypes from the bulk population could get into FACS-sorted repertoires as contaminants.

Conversion of TCR transcripts into cDNA relied on 5'RACE template switching, which added a universal primer site and UMIs. TCRdb itself ran the 5' RACE reads through MiXCR, one entry per CDR3 protein. Here the sample spans some 150,000 distinct CDR3 sequences, around 9% being singletons. The source material was CD8+ T cells sorted from PBMCs, sampled 45 days after the yellow fever booster vaccination. The clonotype comes from a man younger than 35 who received the YFV17D yellow fever vaccine.

CDR3 nucleotide sequence: TGTGCCAGCAGGCGGCCGTCCTTCTACGAGCAGTACTTC. Residues: CASRRPSFYEQYF. The rearrangement links TRBV11-2 to TRBJ2-7; no clear D gene. CDR3 size: 13 residues. V was trimmed by 6 bases and J by 3 bases, leaving 12 bases between them. Germline loops: CDR1 SGHAT, CDR2 FQNNGV.